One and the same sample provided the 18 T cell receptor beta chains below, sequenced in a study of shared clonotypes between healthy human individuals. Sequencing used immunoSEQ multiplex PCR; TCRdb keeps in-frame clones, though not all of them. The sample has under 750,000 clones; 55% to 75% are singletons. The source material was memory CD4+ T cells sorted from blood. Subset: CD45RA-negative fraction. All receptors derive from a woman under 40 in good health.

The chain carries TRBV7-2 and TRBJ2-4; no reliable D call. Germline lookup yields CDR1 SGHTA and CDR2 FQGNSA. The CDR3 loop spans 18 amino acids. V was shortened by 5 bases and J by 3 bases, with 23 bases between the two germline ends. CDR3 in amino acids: CASSRGGPYVKGKNIQYF. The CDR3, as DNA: TGTGCCAGCAGCCGAGGTGGACCCTACGTAAAAGGCAAAAACATTCAGTACTTC. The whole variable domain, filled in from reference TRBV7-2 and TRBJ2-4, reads GAGVSQSPSNKVTEKGKDVELRCDPISGHTALYWYRQSLGQGLEFLIYFQGNSAPDKSGLPSDRFSAERTGGSVSTLTIQRTQQEDSAVYLCASSRGGPYVKGKNIQYFGAGTRLSVL.

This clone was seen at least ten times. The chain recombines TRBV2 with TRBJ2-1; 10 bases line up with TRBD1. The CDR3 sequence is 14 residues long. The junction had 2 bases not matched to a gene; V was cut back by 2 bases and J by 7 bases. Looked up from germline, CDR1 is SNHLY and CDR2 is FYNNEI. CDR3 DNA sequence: TGTGCCAGCAGTGAAAGGACAGGGGGGAATGAGCAGTTCTTC. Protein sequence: CASSERTGGNEQFF.

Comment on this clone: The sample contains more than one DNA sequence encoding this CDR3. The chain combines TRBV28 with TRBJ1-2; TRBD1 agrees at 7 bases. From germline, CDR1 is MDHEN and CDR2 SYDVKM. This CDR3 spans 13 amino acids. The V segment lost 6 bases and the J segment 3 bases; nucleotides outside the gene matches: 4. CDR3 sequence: CASSPQGDYGYTF. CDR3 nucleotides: TGTGCCAGCAGCCCGCAGGGGGACTATGGCTACACCTTC.

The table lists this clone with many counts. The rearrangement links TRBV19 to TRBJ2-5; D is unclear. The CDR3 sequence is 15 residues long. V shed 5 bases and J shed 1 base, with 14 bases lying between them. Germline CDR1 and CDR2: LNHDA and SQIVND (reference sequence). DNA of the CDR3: TGTGCCAGTAGTCCCCGCCTCGTGGCCCAAGAGACCCAGTACTTC. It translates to CASSPRLVAQETQYF.

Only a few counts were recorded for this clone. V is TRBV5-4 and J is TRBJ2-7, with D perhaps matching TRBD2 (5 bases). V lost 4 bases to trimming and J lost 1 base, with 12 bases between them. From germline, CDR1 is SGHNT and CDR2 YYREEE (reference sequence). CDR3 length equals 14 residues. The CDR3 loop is CASSPDFKSYEQYF. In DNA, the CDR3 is TGTGCCAGCAGCCCGGACTTCAAATCCTACGAGCAGTACTTC.

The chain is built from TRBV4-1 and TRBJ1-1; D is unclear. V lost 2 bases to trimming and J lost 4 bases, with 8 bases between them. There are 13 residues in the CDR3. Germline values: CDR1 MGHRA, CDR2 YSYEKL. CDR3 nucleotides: TGCGCCAGCAGCCAACTCGGAGTCACTGAAGCTTTCTTT. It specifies CASSQLGVTEAFF.

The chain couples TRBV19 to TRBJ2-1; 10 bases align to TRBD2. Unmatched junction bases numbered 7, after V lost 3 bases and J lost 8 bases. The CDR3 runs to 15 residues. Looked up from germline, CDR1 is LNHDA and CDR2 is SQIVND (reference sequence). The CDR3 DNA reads TGTGCCAGTAGTATTCCTAGCGGGAGTTCCTATGAGCAGTTCTTC. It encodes CASSIPSGSSYEQFF.

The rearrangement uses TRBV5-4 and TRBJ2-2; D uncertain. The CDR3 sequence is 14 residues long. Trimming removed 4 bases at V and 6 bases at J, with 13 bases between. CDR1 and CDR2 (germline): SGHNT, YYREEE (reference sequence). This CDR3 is CASSGVRVAGELFF. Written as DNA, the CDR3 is TGTGCCAGCAGCGGGGTTAGGGTCGCCGGGGAGCTGTTTTTT.

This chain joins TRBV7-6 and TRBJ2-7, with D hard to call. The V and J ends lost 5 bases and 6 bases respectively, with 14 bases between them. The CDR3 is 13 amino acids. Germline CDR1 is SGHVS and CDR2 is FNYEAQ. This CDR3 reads CASSPRAAFEQYF. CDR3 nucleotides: TGTGCCAGCAGCCCCCGTGCCGCTTTCGAGCAGTACTTC. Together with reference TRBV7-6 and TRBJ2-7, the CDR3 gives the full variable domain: GAGVSQSPRYKVTKRGQDVALRCDPISGHVSLYWYRQALGQGPEFLTYFNYEAQQDKSGLPNDRFSAERPEGSISTLTIQRTEQRDSAMYRCASSPRAAFEQYFGPGTRLTVT.

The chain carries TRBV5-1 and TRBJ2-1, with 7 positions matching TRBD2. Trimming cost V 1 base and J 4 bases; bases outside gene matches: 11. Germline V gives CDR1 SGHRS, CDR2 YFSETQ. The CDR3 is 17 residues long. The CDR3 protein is CASSLFSAGAGYNEQFF. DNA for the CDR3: TGCGCCAGCAGCTTGTTTAGTGCGGGAGCCGGATACAATGAGCAGTTCTTC.

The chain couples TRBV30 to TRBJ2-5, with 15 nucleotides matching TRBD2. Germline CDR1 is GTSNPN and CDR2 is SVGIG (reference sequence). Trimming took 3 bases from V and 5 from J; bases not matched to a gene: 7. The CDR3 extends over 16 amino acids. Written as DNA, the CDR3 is TGTGCCTGGAGAACCTGGACTAGCGGGAGGGCGGAGACCCAGTACTTC. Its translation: CAWRTWTSGRAETQYF.

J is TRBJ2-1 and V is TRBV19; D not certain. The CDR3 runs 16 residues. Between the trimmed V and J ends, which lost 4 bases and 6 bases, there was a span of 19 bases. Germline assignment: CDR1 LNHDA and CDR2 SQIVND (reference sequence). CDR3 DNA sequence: TGTGCCAGTAGTACCCTCGAAGGAACCCGAGGCAATGAGCAGTTCTTC. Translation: CASSTLEGTRGNEQFF.

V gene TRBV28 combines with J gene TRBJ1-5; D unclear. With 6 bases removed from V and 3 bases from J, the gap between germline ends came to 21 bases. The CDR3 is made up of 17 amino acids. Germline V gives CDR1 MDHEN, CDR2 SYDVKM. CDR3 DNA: TGTGCCAGCAGCCCTACGATGGGCCATCCCTACAATCAGCCCCAGCATTTT. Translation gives CASSPTMGHPYNQPQHF.

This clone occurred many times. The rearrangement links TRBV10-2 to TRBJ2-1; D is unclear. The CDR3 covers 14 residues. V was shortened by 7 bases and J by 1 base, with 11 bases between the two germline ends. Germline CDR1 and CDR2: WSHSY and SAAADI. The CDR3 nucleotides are TGCGCCAGCACCTACGCCCTATCCTACAATGAGCAGTTCTTC. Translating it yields CASTYALSYNEQFF.

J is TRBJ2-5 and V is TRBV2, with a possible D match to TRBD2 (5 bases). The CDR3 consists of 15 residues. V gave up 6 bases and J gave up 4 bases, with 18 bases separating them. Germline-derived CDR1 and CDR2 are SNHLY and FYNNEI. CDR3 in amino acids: CASRPQLVGGETQYF. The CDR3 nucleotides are TGTGCCAGCAGACCCCAACTAGTAGGTGGAGAGACCCAGTACTTC. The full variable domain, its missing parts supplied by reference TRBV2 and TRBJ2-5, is EPEVTQTPSHQVTQMGQEVILRCVPISNHLYFYWYRQILGQKVEFLVSFYNNEISEKSEIFDDQFSVERPDGSNFTLKIRSTKLEDSAMYFCASRPQLVGGETQYFGPGTRLLVL.

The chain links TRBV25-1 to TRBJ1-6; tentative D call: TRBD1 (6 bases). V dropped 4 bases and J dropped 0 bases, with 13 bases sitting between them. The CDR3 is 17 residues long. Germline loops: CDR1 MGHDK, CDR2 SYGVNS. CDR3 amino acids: CASSGQTGSSYNSPLHF. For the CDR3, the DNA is TGTGCCAGCAGTGGCCAAACAGGGAGCTCCTATAATTCACCCCTCCACTTT.

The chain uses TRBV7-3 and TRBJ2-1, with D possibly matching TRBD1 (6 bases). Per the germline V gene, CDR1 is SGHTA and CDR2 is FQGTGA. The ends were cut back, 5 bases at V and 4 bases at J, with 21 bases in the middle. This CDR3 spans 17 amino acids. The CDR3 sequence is CASSAHPGTSLYNEQFF. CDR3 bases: TGTGCCAGCAGCGCACATCCCGGGACATCTCTTTACAATGAGCAGTTCTTC.

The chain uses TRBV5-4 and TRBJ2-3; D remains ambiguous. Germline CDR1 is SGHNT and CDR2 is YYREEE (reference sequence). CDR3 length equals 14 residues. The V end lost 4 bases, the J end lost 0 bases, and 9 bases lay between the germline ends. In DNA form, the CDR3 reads TGTGCCAGCAGCGGCGAGGACAGCACAGATACGCAGTATTTT. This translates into CASSGEDSTDTQYF.